The T cell receptor beta chain under discussion was sequenced for a study of cytomegalovirus exposure and HLA in healthy donors. Study observations and caveats: The authors confirmed in vitro that a few CMV-associated chains were specific for CMV antigens. Per a prior analysis, the majority of TCR beta V segments were productive roughly 90% or roughly 30% of the time.

Primers included in the PCR were 60 Vbeta and 13 Jbeta primers. Data came from immunoSEQ multiplex PCR; TCRdb stores just in-frame clones and leaves some out. Seen here are under 200,000 clones, over 70% observed once, and the top ten hold 1.3%. Worth noting for this clone: What it recognizes is unknown.

The CDR3 length is 15 residues. CDR1 and CDR2 from the germline V gene are SGHDN and FVKESK. V lost 1 base, J lost 2 bases, and 12 bases lay in between. The gene calls are TRBV14 and TRBJ2-7; D possibly corresponds to TRBD1 (6 bases). Material: PBMCs. This TCR was sampled from a man in his fifties in good health and CMV-seropositive. CDR3: CASSQGGTSTYEQYF. CDR3 DNA: TGTGCCAGCAGCCAAGGAGGGACAAGCACCTACGAGCAGTACTTC.